This TCR beta chain was found in a study of blood T cells in healthy people across ages. Whole-study findings and limits: Comparison with aged donors showed that long-lived donors had more naive CD4+ cells and higher diversity.

The germline V and J ends were trimmed by 3 bases and 2 bases, with 13 bases remaining between them. Germline V lookup: CDR1 SNHLY, CDR2 FYNNEI. This CDR3 has 15 residues. The donors, aged roughly 6 to 90, were healthy Caucasians from Russia. Concerning this clonotype: Its cognate antigen is unknown.

The use of a sample-barcoded 5' primer and a J-beta primer mix characterized a second PCR of roughly 6 to 11 cycles. A tag from a template-switch adaptor with 12 random nucleotides marked each cDNA molecule. TCRdb reprocessed the 5' RACE reads via MiXCR and lists one record per CDR3 protein. The data contain about 570,000 distinct CDR3 sequences, around 27% of them singletons. These data also formed part of another study, on T cells of mothers and their children.

This sequence joins TRBV2 and TRBJ2-5; no clear D. Input material: blood. This clonotype was sampled from a boy between 2 and 10 years old in good health. CDR3 nucleotides: TGTGCCAGCAGTGATCCGGTTGGAAGACAAGAGACCCAGTACTTC. The encoded protein is CASSDPVGRQETQYF.